Below, one T cell receptor (beta chain) is given with its context. Only one count was recorded for this clone. Its antigen is unknown. Per-base qualities were not stored, and no clone one base away is much larger. The data originate from a study of cytomegalovirus exposure and HLA in healthy donors (TCRdb year 2017). Concerning the study at large: In an earlier analysis of under 750 of the donors, about 270 Gb of sequence data and approximately 100 million unique TCR beta sequences from about 179 million T cells were reported. Approximately 300 gigabases of sequencing data and approximately 80 million unique TCR sequences were included in an early release covering over 600 HLA-typed donors. Among the roughly 390 genotyped donors, approximately 76% belonged to the genetic ancestry cluster associated with self-reported Caucasian donors. The study aimed to test whether cataloging public T cell receptors could reveal signatures of past pathogen exposure. Using immunosequencing, the study profiled T cell repertoires from fewer than 700 subjects and related those repertoires to cytomegalovirus serostatus. Besides the first cohort of roughly 640 subjects, a separate validation cohort made up of over 100 different subjects was used. To predict cytomegalovirus infection status, the study combined high-throughput TCR immunosequencing, statistical association of individual TCRs with disease status, and machine learning. A later analysis re-examined previously published TCR beta repertoires from roughly 650 donors and added high-resolution HLA genotyping to investigate patterns of TCR occurrence. Rather than using new phenotypic data, the later analysis identified candidate immune exposures from TCR beta sequences and from how often those sequences occurred across donors. An earlier analysis of 587 of the donors applied high-throughput TCR beta sequencing to assess whether each TCR beta V gene segment acted as functional or pseudogenic. Donor age, sex, ethnicity and CMV serostatus were compiled alongside the repertoire data. A later genetic analysis used genome-wide SNP genotypes for about 65% of the 666 donors, treating that subset as a discovery cohort. All discovery cohort repertoires had been generated on a single sequencing platform. HLA typing included class I and class II loci at four-digit resolution. Typing coverage differed by locus: A, B, C, DRB1 and DQB1 were typed in about 629-640 donors, DQA1 in roughly 510, DPA1 in approximately 610, and DPB1 in approximately 450. A handful of DR-DQ haplotypes were handled as single units for association and clustering because linkage in the cohort was strong. Among a few hundred genotyped donors of the cohort, an average of roughly 240,000 unique TCR beta nucleotide sequences were sequenced per donor, around 20% of them non-productive. General study outcomes and caveats: The classifier was reported to diagnose cytomegalovirus status with high specificity and sensitivity in both the original and validation cohorts. Only TCR beta chains were sequenced in this cohort, and the absence of alpha or paired-chain data limited detectable features. While some public TCRs were present in many individuals, most TCR sequences turned up only very rarely across donors. Because some donors lacked HLA typing at each locus, the association tests relied only on the typed subset. The authors suggested that the approach could potentially be generalized to other disease states and immunological phenotypes. Some IMGT-functional V segments, including TRBV6-2 and TRBV6-3, could not be distinguished by the 87-base-pair reads and were therefore excluded. A further reported finding was that TCR beta sequences accurately predicted the HLA-A and HLA-B alleles for most subjects in the first cohort. Compared with equally common non-associated chains, HLA-associated TCR beta chains in a later analysis were more clonally expanded and had lower generation probabilities. The sequencing pipeline was judged likely to have produced a cluster of highly shared sequence variants as a technical artifact. In a later genetic analysis, fewer N-insertions in productive TCRs were reported among donors in an Asian-associated ancestry cluster than the roughly 700-donor mean. Sequencing depth was assumed to be roughly uniform across donors in the presence/absence analyses, though that assumption may not hold. In an earlier analysis of roughly 560 of the donors, most TCR beta V segments were observed in productive rearrangements about 87% or about 30% of the time, broadly matching IMGT annotations. Strong co-occurrence of HLA alleles, especially DR and DQ, made assigning TCR associations to individual alleles difficult. Most CMV-associated TCR beta chains appeared to be HLA-restricted in a later analysis, and the HLA associations seemed to be driven largely by CMV exposure. A total of fewer than 200 TCR beta chains were listed by the study as associated with cytomegalovirus. In a later genetic analysis, a missense DCLRE1C variant was associated with V-gene and J-gene trimming of TCR beta chains, and the association was replicated in an independent cohort. Specific HLA alleles were associated with 15,000 to 20,000 TCR beta sequences at a false discovery rate of 0.05 in a later analysis. CMV serostatus was the only immune exposure information available for the cohort. In a later analysis, several top co-occurrence clusters were reported to appear linked to parvovirus B19, influenza, CMV and Epstein-Barr virus. In a later analysis, the rate of TCR association differed among HLA loci, with DRB1 alleles having the most associated TCRs and HLA-C alleles having the fewest. Because counts were too low, about 18 rarely observed V segments, including chromosome 9 orphons, were excluded from the earlier analysis of 587 of the donors. In vitro tests confirmed that three of the cytomegalovirus-associated TCR beta chains recognize cytomegalovirus antigens. Linkage disequilibrium might explain the correlated functional status among segregating V segments, but an unknown experimental factor could not be ruled out.

From the cysteine up to the phenylalanine, the CDR3 has a length of 13 residues. The read is trimmed to its CDR3 DNA, 39 bases read in frame from base 1. The junction carries 8 bases between V and J, which are trimmed by 3 bases and 3 bases respectively. CDR1 and CDR2 are read off the germline V gene as SGHTA and FQGTGA. The library was prepared using the immunoSEQ multiplex PCR assay. For the multiplex PCR, a mixture combining 60 forward primers for TCR Vbeta segments and 13 reverse primers for TCR Jbeta segments was used. Amplification of the CDR3 region of rearranged TCR beta genes was performed with a multiplex PCR assay on genomic DNA. The Illumina HiSeq System was used to sequence the amplified TCR beta libraries as 87-base-pair reads. As for how the authors treated the data: A later analysis tallied roughly 76 million unique TCR beta chains across the approximately 670 repertoires, and 10 million to 11 million of those chains were shared by two or more donors. To remove PCR and sequencing errors, raw reads were error-corrected and collapsed into unique sequences using a nearest-neighbor algorithm that merged closely related sequences. Alignment of CDR3 sequences to IMGT reference sequences was used to assign V, D and J gene segments. For a sequence to be retained, a match of at least six nucleotides was required to both a V gene segment and a J gene segment. A rearrangement counted as productive if the CDR3 had no stop codons and remained in frame with V and J, and every other rearrangement counted as non-productive. CDR3 was defined by IMGT convention, running from the second conserved V-encoded cysteine to the conserved J-encoded phenylalanine. In an earlier analysis of more than 550 of the donors, sequences lacking an unambiguous match to a single V gene segment were excluded. In an earlier analysis of around 590 of the donors, a V segment was called functional when productive rearrangements were above 56.7%, and segregating when the standard deviation between donors exceeded 5%. A statistical classification framework was built for diagnosing cytomegalovirus status from the catalog of TCR beta chain sequences. V and J gene assignment, in a later analysis, came from comparing TCR nucleotide sequences with IMGT/GENE-DB human TR gene sequences. Using the TCRdist pipeline, a later analysis assigned CDR3 sequences along with most-parsimonious VDJ recombination scenarios. In a later analysis, each TCR beta chain was defined by its CDR3 amino acid sequence together with its V-gene family, and reads without a unique V-gene family were excluded. As a way to deal with suspected cross-contamination and a sequencing artifact, a later analysis dropped over 550 nucleotide sequences that were highly shared and had low generation probability. A later analysis calculated a clonal expansion index for each public chain from normalized within-repertoire ranks of inferred template counts. A later analysis computed generation probabilities with a VDJ recombination model fitted to out-of-frame rearrangements, and checked the results against IGoR. A later analysis scored TCR-TCR, TCR-HLA and TCR-CMV co-occurrence with hypergeometric tests, applying a repertoire-size bias correction to TCR pairs. To estimate false discovery rates, a later analysis permuted the HLA or CMV assignments 20 times. In a later analysis, co-occurring TCRs were grouped with DBSCAN, and TCRdist sequence similarity was added when clustering was performed within HLA-allele-positive subsets. Repertoires with fewer than 30,000 or more than 120,000 public chains, plus five repertoires with anomalous nucleotide sharing, were excluded from co-occurrence clustering. Held by TCRdb, this immuneACCESS table contains in-frame sequences only and omits some clones. Under half of the omission traces to an unresolved V gene where checked; the cause of the rest is unknown. That table furnishes V, J and clone size, whereas the DNA furnished D and trimming. Across this sample there are over 110,000 clones, with approximately 79% seen only once. Jointly, the top ten make up around 10% of the sample.

In total, just over 650 healthy bone marrow donors made up the cohort. At the time of sampling, every cohort member was nominally healthy, though immune exposures that went unrecorded were likely present. The donor was CMV seropositive and was included in the group of about 290 seropositive cohort members. Every donor gave a peripheral blood sample, and the peripheral blood mononuclear cells from that sample were used for TCR beta sequencing. The Qiagen DNeasy Blood Extraction Kit was used to extract genomic DNA from the blood cell samples. The sequence came from a woman in her forties or fifties in good health and CMV-seropositive. The material sequenced was PBMCs. The sequence links TRBV7-3 to TRBJ2-5, with TRBD1 perhaps the D gene, on 5 matching bases. The CDR3 amino acid sequence is: CASSLTVEETQYF. The DNA is as follows: TGTGCCAGCAGCTTGACAGTAGAAGAGACCCAGTACTTC.